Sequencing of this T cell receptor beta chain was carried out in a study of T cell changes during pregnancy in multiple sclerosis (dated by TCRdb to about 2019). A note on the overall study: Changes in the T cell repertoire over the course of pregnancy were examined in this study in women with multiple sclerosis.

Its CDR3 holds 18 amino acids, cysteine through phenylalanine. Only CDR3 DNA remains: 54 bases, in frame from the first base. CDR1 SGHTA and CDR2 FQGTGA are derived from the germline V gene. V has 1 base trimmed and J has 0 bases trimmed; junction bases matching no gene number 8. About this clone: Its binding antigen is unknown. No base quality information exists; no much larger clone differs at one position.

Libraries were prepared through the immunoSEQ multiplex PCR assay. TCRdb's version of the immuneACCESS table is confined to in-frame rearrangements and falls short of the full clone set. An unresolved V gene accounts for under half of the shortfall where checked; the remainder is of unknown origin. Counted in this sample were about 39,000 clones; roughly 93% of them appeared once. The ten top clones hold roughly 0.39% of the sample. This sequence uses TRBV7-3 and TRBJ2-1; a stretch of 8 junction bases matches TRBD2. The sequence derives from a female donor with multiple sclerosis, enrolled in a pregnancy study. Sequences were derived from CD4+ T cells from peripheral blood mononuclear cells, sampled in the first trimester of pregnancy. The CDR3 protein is CASSLSAGGLGSYNEQFF. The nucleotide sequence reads TGTGCCAGCAGCTTAAGCGCGGGAGGCCTAGGCTCCTACAATGAGCAGTTCTTC.